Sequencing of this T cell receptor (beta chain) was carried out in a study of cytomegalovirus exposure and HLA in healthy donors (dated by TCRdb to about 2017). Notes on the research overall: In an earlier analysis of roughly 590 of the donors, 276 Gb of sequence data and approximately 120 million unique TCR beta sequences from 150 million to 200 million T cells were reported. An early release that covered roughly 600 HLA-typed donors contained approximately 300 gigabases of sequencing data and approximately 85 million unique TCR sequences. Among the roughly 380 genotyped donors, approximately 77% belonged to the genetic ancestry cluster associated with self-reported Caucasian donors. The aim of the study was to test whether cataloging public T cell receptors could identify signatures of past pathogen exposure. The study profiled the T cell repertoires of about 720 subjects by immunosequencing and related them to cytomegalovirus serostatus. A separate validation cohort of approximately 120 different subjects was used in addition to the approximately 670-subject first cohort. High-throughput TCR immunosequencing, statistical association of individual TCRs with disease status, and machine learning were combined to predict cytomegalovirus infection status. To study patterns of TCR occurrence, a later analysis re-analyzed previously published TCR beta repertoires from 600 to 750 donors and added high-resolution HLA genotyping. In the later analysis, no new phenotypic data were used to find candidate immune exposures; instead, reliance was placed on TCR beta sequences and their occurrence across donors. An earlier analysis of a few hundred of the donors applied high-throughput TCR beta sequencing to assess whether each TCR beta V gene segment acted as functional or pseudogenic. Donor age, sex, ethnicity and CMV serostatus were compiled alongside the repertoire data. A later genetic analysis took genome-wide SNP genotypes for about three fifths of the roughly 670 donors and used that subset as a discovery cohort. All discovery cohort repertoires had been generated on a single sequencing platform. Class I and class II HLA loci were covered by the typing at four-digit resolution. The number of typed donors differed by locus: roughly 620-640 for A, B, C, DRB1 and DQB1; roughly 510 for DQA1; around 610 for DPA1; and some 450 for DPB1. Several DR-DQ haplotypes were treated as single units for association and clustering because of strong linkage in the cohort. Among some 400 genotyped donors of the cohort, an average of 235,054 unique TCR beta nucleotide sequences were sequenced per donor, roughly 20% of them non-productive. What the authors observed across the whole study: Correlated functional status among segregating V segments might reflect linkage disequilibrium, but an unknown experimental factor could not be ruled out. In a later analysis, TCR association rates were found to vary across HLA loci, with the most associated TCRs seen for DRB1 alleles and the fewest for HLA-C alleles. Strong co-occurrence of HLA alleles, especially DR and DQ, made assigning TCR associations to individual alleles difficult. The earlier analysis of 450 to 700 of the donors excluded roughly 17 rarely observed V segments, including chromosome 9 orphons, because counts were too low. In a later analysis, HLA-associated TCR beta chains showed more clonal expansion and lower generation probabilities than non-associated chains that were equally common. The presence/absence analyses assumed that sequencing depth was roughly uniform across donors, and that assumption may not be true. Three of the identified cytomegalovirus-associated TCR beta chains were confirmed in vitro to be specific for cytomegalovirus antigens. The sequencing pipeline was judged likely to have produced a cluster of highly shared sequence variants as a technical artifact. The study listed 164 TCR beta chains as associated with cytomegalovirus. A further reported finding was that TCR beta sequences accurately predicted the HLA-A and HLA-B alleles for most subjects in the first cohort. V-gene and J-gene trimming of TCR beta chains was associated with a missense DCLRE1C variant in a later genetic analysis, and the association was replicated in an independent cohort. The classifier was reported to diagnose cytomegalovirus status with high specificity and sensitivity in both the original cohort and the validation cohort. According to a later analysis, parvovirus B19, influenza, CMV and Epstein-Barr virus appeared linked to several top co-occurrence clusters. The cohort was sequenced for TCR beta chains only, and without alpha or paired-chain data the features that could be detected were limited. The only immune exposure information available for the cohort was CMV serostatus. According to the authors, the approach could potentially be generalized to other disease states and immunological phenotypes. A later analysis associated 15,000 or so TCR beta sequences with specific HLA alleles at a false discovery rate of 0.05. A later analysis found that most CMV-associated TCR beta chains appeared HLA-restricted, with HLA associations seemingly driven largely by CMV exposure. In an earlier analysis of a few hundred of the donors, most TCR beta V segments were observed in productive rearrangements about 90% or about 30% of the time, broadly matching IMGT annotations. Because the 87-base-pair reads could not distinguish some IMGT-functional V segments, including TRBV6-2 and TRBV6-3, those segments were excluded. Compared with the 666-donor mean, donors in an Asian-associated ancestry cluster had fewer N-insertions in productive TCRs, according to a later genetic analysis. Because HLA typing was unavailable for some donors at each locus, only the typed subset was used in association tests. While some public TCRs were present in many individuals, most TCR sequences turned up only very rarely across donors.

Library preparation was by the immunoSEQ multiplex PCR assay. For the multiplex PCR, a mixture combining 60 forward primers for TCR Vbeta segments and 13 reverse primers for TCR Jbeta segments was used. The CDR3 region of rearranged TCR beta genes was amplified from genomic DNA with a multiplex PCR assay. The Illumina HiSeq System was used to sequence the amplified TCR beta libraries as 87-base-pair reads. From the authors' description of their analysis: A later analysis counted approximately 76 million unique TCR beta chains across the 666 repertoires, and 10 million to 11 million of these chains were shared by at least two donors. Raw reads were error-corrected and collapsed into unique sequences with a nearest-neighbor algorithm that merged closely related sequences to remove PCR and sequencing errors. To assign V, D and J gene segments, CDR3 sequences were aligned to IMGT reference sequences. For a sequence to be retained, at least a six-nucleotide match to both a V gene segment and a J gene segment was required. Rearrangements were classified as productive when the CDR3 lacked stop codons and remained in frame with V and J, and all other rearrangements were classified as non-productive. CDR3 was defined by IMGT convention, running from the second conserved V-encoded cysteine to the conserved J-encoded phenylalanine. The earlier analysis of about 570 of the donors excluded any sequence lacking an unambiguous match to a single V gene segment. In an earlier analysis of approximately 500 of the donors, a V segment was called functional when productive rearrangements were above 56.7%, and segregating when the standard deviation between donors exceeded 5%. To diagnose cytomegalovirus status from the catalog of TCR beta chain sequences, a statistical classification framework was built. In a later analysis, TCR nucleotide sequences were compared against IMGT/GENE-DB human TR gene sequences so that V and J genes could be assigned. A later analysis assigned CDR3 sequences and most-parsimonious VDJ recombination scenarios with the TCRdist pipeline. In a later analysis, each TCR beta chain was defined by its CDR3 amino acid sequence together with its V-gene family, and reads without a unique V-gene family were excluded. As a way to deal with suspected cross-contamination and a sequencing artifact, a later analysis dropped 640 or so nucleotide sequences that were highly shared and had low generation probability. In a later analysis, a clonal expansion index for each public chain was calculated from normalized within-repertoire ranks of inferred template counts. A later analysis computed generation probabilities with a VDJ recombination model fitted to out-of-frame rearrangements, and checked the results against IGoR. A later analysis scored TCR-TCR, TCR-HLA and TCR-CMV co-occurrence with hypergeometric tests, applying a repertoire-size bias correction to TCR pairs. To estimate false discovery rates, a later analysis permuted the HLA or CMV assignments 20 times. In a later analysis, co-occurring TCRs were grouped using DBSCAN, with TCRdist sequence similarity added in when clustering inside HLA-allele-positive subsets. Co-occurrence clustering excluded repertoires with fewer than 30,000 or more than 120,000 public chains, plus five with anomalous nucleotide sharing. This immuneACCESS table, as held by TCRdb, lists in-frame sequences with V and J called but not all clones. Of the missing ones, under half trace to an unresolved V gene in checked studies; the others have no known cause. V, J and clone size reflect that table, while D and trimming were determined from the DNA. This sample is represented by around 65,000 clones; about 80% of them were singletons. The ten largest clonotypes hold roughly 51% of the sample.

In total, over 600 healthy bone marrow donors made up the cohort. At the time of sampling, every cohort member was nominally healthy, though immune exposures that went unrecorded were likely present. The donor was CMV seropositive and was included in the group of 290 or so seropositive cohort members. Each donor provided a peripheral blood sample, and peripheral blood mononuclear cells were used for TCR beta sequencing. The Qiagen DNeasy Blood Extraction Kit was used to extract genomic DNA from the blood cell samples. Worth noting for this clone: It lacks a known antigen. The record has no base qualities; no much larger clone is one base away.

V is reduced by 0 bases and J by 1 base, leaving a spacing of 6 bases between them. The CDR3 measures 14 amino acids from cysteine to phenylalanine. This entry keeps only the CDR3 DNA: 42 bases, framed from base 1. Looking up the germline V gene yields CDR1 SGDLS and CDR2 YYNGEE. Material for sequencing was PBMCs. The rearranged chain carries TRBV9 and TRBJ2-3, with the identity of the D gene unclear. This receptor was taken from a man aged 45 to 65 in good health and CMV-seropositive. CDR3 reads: CASSVGSGTDTQYF. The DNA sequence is TGTGCCAGCAGCGTAGGTTCCGGCACAGATACGCAGTATTTT.